The rows below give T cell receptor beta chains drawn from one sample of a study of PD-L1 blockade in urothelial cancer. TCRdb's copy holds only in-frame clones and misses some; the assay was immunoSEQ multiplex PCR. Among tens of thousands of clones listed, about 85% were seen once. Here the sequenced sample was PBMCs, taken around atezolizumab (anti-PD-L1) treatment. The receptor set was obtained from a man in his 60s with urothelial cancer. CDR3s include the opening cysteine and the closing phenylalanine or tryptophan. A D gene is named only where the DNA matches it firmly. Clone size appears in some rows only: once, few, many, or a class for an expanded clone.

v_call	j_call	d_call	clone_size	cdr3_nt	cdr3_aa
TRBV28	TRBJ2-5	NA	NA	TGTGCCAGCACCCTGGGGGGCCAAGAGACCCAGTACTTC	CASTLGGQETQYF
TRBV6-6	TRBJ1-2	TRBD1	NA	TGTGCCAGCAGTACGGGACAGGCGAATGGCTACACCTTC	CASSTGQANGYTF
TRBV2	TRBJ1-2	TRBD1	NA	TGTGCCAGCAGTGATGAGACAGGGAGGAGTGGCTACACCTTC	CASSDETGRSGYTF
TRBV14	TRBJ2-7	NA	NA	TGTGCCAGCAGCCAATTCGGAGTTAGGAGCTCCTACGAGCAGTACTTC	CASSQFGVRSSYEQYF
TRBV7-2	TRBJ1-2	TRBD1	NA	TGTGCCAGCAGCTTAGAACGGACAGGGGGGATCGGCTACACCTTC	CASSLERTGGIGYTF
TRBV2	TRBJ2-5	TRBD2	NA	TGTGCCAGCAGGTGGGCTAGCGGGGGGCACCAAGAGACCCAGTACTTC	CASRWASGGHQETQYF
TRBV2	TRBJ2-6	NA	NA	TGTGCCAGCAGGAACATTGGCTCTGGGGCCAACGTCCTGACTTTC	CASRNIGSGANVLTF
TRBV27	TRBJ1-5	NA	NA	TGTGCCAGCAGTTTATCCGGGGGTGCCTCCAATCAGCCCCAGCATTTT	CASSLSGGASNQPQHF
TRBV10-2	TRBJ2-1	NA	NA	TGCGCCAGTAATTCCTACAATGAGCAGTTCTTC	CASNSYNEQFF
TRBV7-3	TRBJ1-2	TRBD1	NA	TGTGCCAGCAGCTTAGGGGACAGGGTTGGCTACACCTTC	CASSLGDRVGYTF
TRBV28	TRBJ2-1	NA	NA	TGTGCCAGCAGTAAACCGGGACTTAGTACGGGGGTCCTCTTC	CASSKPGLSTGVLF
TRBV7-7	TRBJ2-4	TRBD1	few	TGTGCTAGCAGCTTAGGGGGGTGGGCACGGACAGGGGGGAACATTCAGTACTTC	CASSLGGWARTGGNIQYF
TRBV10-1	TRBJ1-1	TRBD1	NA	TGCGCCAGCAGCGACGCCGGGACAGGGTATCCTGAAGCTTTCTTT	CASSDAGTGYPEAFF
TRBV6-1	TRBJ2-7	TRBD1	NA	TGTGCCAGCAGAGAGGACAGGATGCCCCTCTACGAGCAGTACTTC	CASREDRMPLYEQYF
TRBV9	TRBJ1-6	NA	NA	TGTGCCAGCAGCGTAGCCCCCAGGGAATCACCCCTCCACTTT	CASSVAPRESPLHF
TRBV11-3	TRBJ2-1	NA	NA	TGTGCCAGCAGCTTACCCCGGGTGGGCTCCTACAATGAGCAGTTCTTC	CASSLPRVGSYNEQFF
TRBV6-5	TRBJ2-3	NA	NA	TGTGCCAGCTCTTACACCCCCCCGGGGACAGATACGCAGTATTTT	CASSYTPPGTDTQYF
TRBV6-1	TRBJ1-2	NA	NA	TGTGCCAGCAGTGAACGAGGCGCAGGAGGTTGGGGCTACACCTTC	CASSERGAGGWGYTF
TRBV30	TRBJ2-7	TRBD2	NA	TGTGCCTGGGGGACCTTCGGGACGGCCTGGGGGGGCGAGCAGTACTTC	CAWGTFGTAWGGEQYF
TRBV7-3	TRBJ2-3	NA	NA	TGTGCCAGCAGCTTAAACAGGGAAGCCACAGATACGCAGTATTTT	CASSLNREATDTQYF
TRBV19	TRBJ2-1	TRBD2	once	TGTGCCAGTACCCGCCCCACTAGCGGGGGGGACAATGAGCAGTTCTTC	CASTRPTSGGDNEQFF
TRBV29-1	TRBJ2-7	NA	NA	TGCAGCGTGCCCTTGAGGGACAACTCCTACGAGCAGTACTTC	CSVPLRDNSYEQYF
TRBV2	TRBJ1-2	NA	few	TGTGCCAGCAAAGAGCTCGACTATGGCTACACCTTC	CASKELDYGYTF